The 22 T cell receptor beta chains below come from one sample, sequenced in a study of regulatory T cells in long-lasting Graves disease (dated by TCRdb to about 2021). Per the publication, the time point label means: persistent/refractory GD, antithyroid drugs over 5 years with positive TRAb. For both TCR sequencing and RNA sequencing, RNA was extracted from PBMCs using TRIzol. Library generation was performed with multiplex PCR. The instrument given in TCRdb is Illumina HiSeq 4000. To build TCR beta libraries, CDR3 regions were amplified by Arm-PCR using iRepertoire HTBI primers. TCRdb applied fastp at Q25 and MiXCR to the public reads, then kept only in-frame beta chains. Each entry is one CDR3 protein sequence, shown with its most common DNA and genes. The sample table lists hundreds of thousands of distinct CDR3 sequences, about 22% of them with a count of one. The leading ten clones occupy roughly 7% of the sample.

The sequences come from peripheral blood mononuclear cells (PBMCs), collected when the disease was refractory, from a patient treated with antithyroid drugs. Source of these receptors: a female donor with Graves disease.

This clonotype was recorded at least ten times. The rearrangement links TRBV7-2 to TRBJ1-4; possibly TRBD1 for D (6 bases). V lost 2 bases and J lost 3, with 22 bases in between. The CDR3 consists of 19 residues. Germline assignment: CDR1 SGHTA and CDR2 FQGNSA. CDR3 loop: CASSLRGEKAGGPNEKLFF. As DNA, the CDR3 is TGTGCCAGCAGCTTAAGGGGGGAAAAGGCGGGCGGTCCTAATGAAAAACTGTTTTTT.

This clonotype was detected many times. This CDR3 reads CASSWGGMNTEAFF. The CDR3 nucleotides read TGTGCCAGCAGCTGGGGGGGGATGAACACTGAAGCTTTCTTT. The rearrangement links TRBV7-2 to TRBJ1-1, with D possibly being TRBD1 (5 bases). The CDR3 contains 14 residues. V was trimmed by 4 bases and J by 0 bases, leaving 9 bases between them. CDR1 and CDR2 from the germline V gene are SGHTA and FQGNSA. Supplemented by reference TRBV7-2 and TRBJ1-1, the full variable domain reads GAGVSQSPSNKVTEKGKDVELRCDPISGHTALYWYRQSLGQGLEFLIYFQGNSAPDKSGLPSDRFSAERTGGSVSTLTIQRTQQEDSAVYLCASSWGGMNTEAFFGQGTRLTVV.

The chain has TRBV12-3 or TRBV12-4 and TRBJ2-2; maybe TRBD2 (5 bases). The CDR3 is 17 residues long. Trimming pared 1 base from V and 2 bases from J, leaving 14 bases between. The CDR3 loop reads CASSLGWERINTGELFF. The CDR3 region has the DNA TGTGCCAGCAGTTTAGGTTGGGAGCGGATCAACACCGGGGAGCTGTTTTTT.

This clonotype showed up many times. The CDR3 spells CASSAIYEQYF. DNA for the CDR3: TGTGCCAGCAGTGCAATTTACGAGCAGTACTTC. J is TRBJ2-7 and V is TRBV2, with D unclear. The germline CDR1 and CDR2 sequences are SNHLY and FYNNEI. CDR3 length: 11 residues. The V end lost 4 bases, the J end lost 4 bases, and 5 bases lay between the germline ends.

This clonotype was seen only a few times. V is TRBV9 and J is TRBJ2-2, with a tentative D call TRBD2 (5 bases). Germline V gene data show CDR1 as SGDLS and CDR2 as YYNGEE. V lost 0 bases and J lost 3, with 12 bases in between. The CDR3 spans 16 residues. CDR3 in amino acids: CASSVGWLADTGELFF. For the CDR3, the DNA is TGTGCCAGCAGCGTAGGGTGGCTAGCCGACACCGGGGAGCTGTTTTTT.

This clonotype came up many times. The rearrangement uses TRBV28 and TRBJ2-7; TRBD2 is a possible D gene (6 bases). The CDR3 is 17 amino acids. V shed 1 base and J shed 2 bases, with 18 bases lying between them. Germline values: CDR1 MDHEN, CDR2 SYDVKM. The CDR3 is CASSLFVGLTITYEQYF. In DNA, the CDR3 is TGTGCCAGCAGTTTATTCGTCGGACTAACGATCACCTACGAGCAGTACTTC.

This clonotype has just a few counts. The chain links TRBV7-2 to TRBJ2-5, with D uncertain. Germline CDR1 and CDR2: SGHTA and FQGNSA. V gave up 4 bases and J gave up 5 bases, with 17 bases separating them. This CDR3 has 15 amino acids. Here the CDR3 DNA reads TGTGCCAGCAGCTCGGACGCCCTCGGGTTGGAGACCCAGTACTTC. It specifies CASSSDALGLETQYF.

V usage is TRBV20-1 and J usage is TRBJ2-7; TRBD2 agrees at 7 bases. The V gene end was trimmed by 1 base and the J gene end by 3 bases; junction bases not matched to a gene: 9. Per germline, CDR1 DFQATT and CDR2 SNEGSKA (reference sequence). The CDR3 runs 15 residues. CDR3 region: CSARVFGAGDYEQYF. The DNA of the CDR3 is TGCAGTGCTAGAGTTTTTGGTGCGGGGGACTACGAGCAGTACTTC.

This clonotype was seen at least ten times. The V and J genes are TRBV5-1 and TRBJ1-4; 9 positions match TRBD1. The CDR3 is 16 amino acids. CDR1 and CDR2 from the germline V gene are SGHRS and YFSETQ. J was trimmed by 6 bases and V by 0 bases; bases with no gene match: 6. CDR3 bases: TGCGCCAGCAGCTTGGACACCGGGACAGGGCATGAAAAACTGTTTTTT. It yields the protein CASSLDTGTGHEKLFF.

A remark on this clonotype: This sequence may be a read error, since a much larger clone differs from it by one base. As DNA, the CDR3 is TGTGCCAGCAGTTTAGTTGTGGCTAATAATCCACCCCTCCACTTT. Translation gives CASSLVVANNPPLHF. The chain has TRBV12-3 or TRBV12-4 and TRBJ1-6, with unresolved D. This CDR3 contains 15 residues.

The CDR3 DNA sequence: TGTGCCAGTACCCCACAGATCGGAGCGGTTAGCAATCAGCCCCAGCATTTT. Translation: CASTPQIGAVSNQPQHF. The chain links TRBV19 to TRBJ1-5; D remains unclear. V gave up 7 bases and J gave up 0 bases, with 19 bases separating them. This CDR3 is built from 17 residues. Germline V gives CDR1 LNHDA, CDR2 SQIVND (reference sequence).

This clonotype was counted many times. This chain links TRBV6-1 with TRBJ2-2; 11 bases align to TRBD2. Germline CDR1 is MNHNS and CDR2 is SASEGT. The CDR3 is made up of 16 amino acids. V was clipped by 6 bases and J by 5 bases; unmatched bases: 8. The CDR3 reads CASSLAGLAVTGELFF. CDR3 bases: TGTGCCAGCAGCTTAGCGGGACTAGCGGTAACCGGGGAGCTGTTTTTT.

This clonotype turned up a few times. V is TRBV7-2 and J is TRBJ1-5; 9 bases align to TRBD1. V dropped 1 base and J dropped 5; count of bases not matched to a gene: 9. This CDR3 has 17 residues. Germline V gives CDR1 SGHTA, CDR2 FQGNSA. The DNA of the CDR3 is TGTGCCAGCAGCTTAGAGGACAGGGGTTATAAGGATCAGCCCCAGCATTTT. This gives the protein CASSLEDRGYKDQPQHF.

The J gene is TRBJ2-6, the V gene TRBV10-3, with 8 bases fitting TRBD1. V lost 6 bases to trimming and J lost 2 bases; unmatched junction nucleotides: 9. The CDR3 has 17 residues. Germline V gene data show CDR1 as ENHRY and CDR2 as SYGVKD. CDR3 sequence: CAISYTQGAPGANVLTF. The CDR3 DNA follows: TGTGCCATCAGCTATACCCAGGGGGCGCCTGGGGCCAACGTCCTGACTTTC.

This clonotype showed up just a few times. CDR3 region: CASSFQGGGTIYF. CDR3 DNA sequence: TGTGCCAGCAGTTTCCAGGGTGGCGGCACCATATATTTT. The chain employs TRBV27 and TRBJ1-3; tentative D call: TRBD1 (5 bases). Germline CDR1 is MNHEY and CDR2 is SMNVEV (reference sequence). V lost 3 bases and J 9 bases, leaving 12 bases between the germline ends. The CDR3 contains 13 residues.

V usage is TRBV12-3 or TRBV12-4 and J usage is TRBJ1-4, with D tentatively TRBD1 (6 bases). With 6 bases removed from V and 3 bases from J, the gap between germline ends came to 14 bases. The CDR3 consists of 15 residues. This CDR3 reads CASRVTGLSNEKLFF. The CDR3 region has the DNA TGTGCCAGCAGAGTAACAGGGCTGTCTAATGAAAAACTGTTTTTT.

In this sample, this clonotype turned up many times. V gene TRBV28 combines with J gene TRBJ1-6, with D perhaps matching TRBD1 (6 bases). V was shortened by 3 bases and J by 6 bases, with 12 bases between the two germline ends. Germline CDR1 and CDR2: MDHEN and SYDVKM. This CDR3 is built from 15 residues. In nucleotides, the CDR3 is TGTGCCAGCAGTTTTGAGGGGGAAGGTAATTCACCCCTCCACTTT. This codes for CASSFEGEGNSPLHF. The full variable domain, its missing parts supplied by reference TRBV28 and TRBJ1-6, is DVKVTQSSRYLVKRTGEKVFLECVQDMDHENMFWYRQDPGLGLRLIYFSYDVKMKEKGDIPEGYSVSREKKERFSLILESASTNQTSMYLCASSFEGEGNSPLHFGNGTRLTVT.

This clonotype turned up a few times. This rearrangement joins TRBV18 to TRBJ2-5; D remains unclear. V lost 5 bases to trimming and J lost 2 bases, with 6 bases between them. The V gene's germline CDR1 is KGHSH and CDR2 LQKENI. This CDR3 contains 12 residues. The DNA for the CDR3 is TGTGCCAGCTCATCCCAACAAGAGACCCAGTACTTC. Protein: CASSSQQETQYF.

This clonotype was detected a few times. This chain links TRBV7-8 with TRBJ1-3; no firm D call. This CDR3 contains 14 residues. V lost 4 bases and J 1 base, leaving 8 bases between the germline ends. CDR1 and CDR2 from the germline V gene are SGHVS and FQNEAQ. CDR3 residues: CASSSQISGNTIYF. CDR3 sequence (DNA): TGTGCCAGCAGCTCACAGATTTCTGGAAACACCATATATTTT.

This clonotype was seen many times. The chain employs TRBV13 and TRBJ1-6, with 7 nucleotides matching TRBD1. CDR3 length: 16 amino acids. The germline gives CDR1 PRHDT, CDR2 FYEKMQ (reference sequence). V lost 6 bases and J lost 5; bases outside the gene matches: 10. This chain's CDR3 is CASSLTGTEHNSPLHF. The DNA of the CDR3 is TGTGCCAGCAGTCTCACCGGGACAGAGCATAATTCACCCCTCCACTTT. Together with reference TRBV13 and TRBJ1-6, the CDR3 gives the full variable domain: AAGVIQSPRHLIKEKRETATLKCYPIPRHDTVYWYQQGPGQDPQFLISFYEKMQSDKGSIPDRFSAQQFSDYHSELNMSSLELGDSALYFCASSLTGTEHNSPLHFGNGTRLTVT.

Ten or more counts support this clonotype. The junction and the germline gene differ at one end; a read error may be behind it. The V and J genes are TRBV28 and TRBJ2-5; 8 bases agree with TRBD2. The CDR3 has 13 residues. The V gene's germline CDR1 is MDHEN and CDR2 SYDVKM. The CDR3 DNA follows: TGTGCTAGCAGCTTCGGACTAGCAGAGACCCAGTACTTC. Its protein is CASSFGLAETQYF.

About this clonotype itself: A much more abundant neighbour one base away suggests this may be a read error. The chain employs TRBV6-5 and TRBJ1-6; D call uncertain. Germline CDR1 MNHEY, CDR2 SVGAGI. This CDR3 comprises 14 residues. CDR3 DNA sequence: TGTGCCGGCAGTTACGGGCCAGGAAATTCACCCCTCCACTTT. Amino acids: CAGSYGPGNSPLHF.